These 25 T cell receptor beta chains came from one sample sequenced in a study of blood T cell repertoires in COVID-19. Using immunoSEQ multiplex PCR, the repertoire was profiled, and TCRdb retains in-frame clones only, with some absent. The sample includes 50,000 or so clones, approximately 85% of them seen just once. Sequenced sample: peripheral blood. Every receptor here comes from a man between 40 and 49 years old with acute or convalescent COVID-19.

This clone was counted only a few times. The chain is built from TRBV7-2 and TRBJ2-7, with a weak D call TRBD2 (5 bases). The CDR3 totals 11 residues. V lost 8 bases to trimming and J lost 5 bases, with 10 bases between them. Germline lookup yields CDR1 SGHTA and CDR2 FQGNSA. The CDR3 nucleotides are TGTGCCAGCGGACTTAGGGACGAGCAGTACTTC. As protein: CASGLRDEQYF.

A few counts support this clone. The chain employs TRBV3-1 (or the pseudogene TRBV3-2) and TRBJ2-1; 13 bases match TRBD2. The junction had 2 bases not matched to a gene; V was cut back by 4 bases and J by 2 bases. The CDR3 extends over 16 amino acids. Germline V gives CDR1 LGHDT, CDR2 YNNKEL (reference sequence). This chain's CDR3 is CASSRLAGGPYNEQFF. In DNA, the CDR3 is TGTGCCAGCAGCCGACTAGCGGGGGGACCCTACAATGAGCAGTTCTTC.

J is TRBJ2-1 and V is TRBV29-1, with 9 bases identical to TRBD1. CDR1 is SQVTM and CDR2 is ANQGSEA in the germline V gene. The CDR3 consists of 14 residues. Trimming removed 6 bases from V and 8 bases from J; junction bases left unmatched: 11. In DNA, the CDR3 is TGCAGCGTGGTGGGGACAGGGAGGCTCCATGAGCAGTTCTTC. This gives the protein CSVVGTGRLHEQFF.

This sequence joins TRBV15 and TRBJ1-2, with 7 positions matching TRBD1. There are 14 residues in the CDR3. The V and J ends lost 5 bases and 2 bases, in that order; junction bases with no gene match: 5. Germline CDR1 reads LNHNV; CDR2 reads YYDKDF (reference sequence). CDR3 nucleotide sequence: TGTGCCACCAGCCGGGACAGCCTCAACTATGGCTACACCTTC. It translates to CATSRDSLNYGYTF.

The V gene is TRBV29-1, the J gene TRBJ1-1; D unclear. The CDR3 is 12 residues long. Germline V gene lookup returns CDR1 SQVTM and CDR2 ANQGSEA. Trimming pared 8 bases from V and 5 bases from J, leaving 15 bases between. The CDR3, as DNA: TGCAGCACCACAGCGGGGAGAACTGAAGCTTTCTTT. Translation: CSTTAGRTEAFF.

The V gene is TRBV7-6, the J gene TRBJ2-5; 9 nucleotides match TRBD2. Trimming removed 1 base from V and 4 bases from J; junction bases left unmatched: 10. The V gene's germline CDR1 is SGHVS and CDR2 FNYEAQ. The CDR3 is made up of 17 amino acids. The CDR3 sequence is CASSLEGIAGDIETQYF. The CDR3 nucleotides are TGTGCCAGCAGCTTAGAGGGGATAGCGGGGGATATAGAGACCCAGTACTTC.

The chain couples TRBV5-1 to TRBJ1-2; D is ambiguous. The CDR3 runs 15 residues. Germline assignment: CDR1 SGHRS and CDR2 YFSETQ. The V and J ends lost 0 bases and 1 base respectively, with 10 bases between them. CDR3 bases: TGCGCCAGCAGCTTGGGACACCAGATTAACTATGGCTACACCTTC. It specifies CASSLGHQINYGYTF. The full variable domain, with the rest looked up from reference TRBV5-1 and TRBJ1-2, is KAGVTQTPRYLIKTRGQQVTLSCSPISGHRSVSWYQQTPGQGLQFLFEYFSETQRNKGNFPGRFSGRQFSNSRSEMNVSTLELGDSALYLCASSLGHQINYGYTFGSGTRLTVV.

A single count supports this clone. The chain links TRBV7-2 to TRBJ1-5; D not certain. Per the germline V gene, CDR1 is SGHTA and CDR2 is FQGNSA. The CDR3 spans 18 residues. V was clipped by 1 base and J by 6 bases, with 22 bases between them. CDR3 bases: TGTGCCAGCAGCTTAGATCCTTACGGGGATTGGGGTAGTCAGCCCCAGCATTTT. Its translation is CASSLDPYGDWGSQPQHF.

The chain combines TRBV5-6 with TRBJ2-7; TRBD1 agrees at 8 bases. Germline assignment: CDR1 SGHDT and CDR2 YYEEEE. CDR3 length: 14 residues. The ends lost 4 bases at V and 4 bases at J; junction bases unmatched: 7. CDR3 coding DNA: TGTGCCAGCAGCCTGGACAGGGCGGCTTACGAGCAGTACTTC. It yields the protein CASSLDRAAYEQYF.

This clone came up once. The CDR3 is CSVLGVRAGTQYF. The CDR3 coding sequence is TGCAGCGTTCTCGGTGTGAGAGCAGGGACCCAGTACTTC. The rearrangement links TRBV29-1 to TRBJ2-5; D not certain. The germline V and J ends were trimmed by 5 bases and 7 bases, with 17 bases remaining between them. The CDR3 loop spans 13 amino acids. Germline V gene data show CDR1 as SQVTM and CDR2 as ANQGSEA.

This chain connects TRBV19 to TRBJ1-2, with D possibly matching TRBD1 (6 bases). CDR3 length: 16 residues. Between the trimmed V and J ends, which lost 5 bases and 1 base, there was a span of 17 bases. Germline V gene lookup returns CDR1 LNHDA and CDR2 SQIVND (reference sequence). The CDR3 protein is CASSLTGRQVNYGYTF. The CDR3 DNA follows: TGTGCCAGTAGTCTCACCGGTCGACAGGTTAACTATGGCTACACCTTC.

The rearrangement uses TRBV28 and TRBJ1-2; tentative D call: TRBD1 (5 bases). The CDR3 sequence is 13 residues long. The germline V and J ends were trimmed by 4 bases and 3 bases, with 9 bases remaining between them. CDR1 and CDR2 from the germline V gene are MDHEN and SYDVKM. CDR3 sequence: CASSYDSYYGYTF. CDR3 nucleotide sequence: TGTGCCAGCAGTTATGACAGCTACTATGGCTACACCTTC.

This clone has more than one count but fewer than ten. The J gene is TRBJ1-2, the V gene TRBV30; D may be TRBD1 (6 bases). The germline V gene encodes CDR1 GTSNPN and CDR2 SVGIG (reference sequence). V lost 7 bases to trimming and J lost 8 bases, with 17 bases between them. The CDR3 spans 12 residues. CDR3 residues: CASRRGASGYTF. CDR3 nucleotides: TGTGCCTCCAGGCGGGGGGCGAGCGGCTACACCTTC.

V gene TRBV12-5 combines with J gene TRBJ2-7, with D possibly matching TRBD1 (6 bases). The CDR3 has 14 amino acids. Trimming pared 5 bases from V and 0 bases from J, leaving 11 bases between. Per germline, CDR1 LGHNT and CDR2 FRNRAP. The CDR3 coding sequence is TGTGCTAGTGGTCCGACAGGAGACTCCTACGAGCAGTACTTC. Amino acid sequence: CASGPTGDSYEQYF. Complete variable domain (other parts from reference TRBV12-5 and TRBJ2-7): DARVTQTPRHKVTEMGQEVTMRCQPILGHNTVFWYRQTMMQGLELLAYFRNRAPLDDSGMPKDRFSAEMPDATLATLKIQPSEPRDSAVYFCASGPTGDSYEQYFGPGTRLTVT.

The V gene is TRBV10-2, the J gene TRBJ2-1, with D possibly matching TRBD2 (6 bases). The V end was cut by 3 bases, the J end by 5 bases, with 11 bases between. From germline, CDR1 is WSHSY and CDR2 SAAADI. This CDR3 is built from 14 residues. The CDR3 region has the DNA TGCGCCAGCAGTGAACTGGGGGGAAACAATGAGCAGTTCTTC. Protein: CASSELGGNNEQFF.

J is TRBJ1-5 and V is TRBV6-1, with 7 bases fitting TRBD1. The length of the CDR3 is 17 residues. V gave up 0 bases and J gave up 7 bases; unmatched junction bases: 12. Germline V gene sequence: CDR1 MNHNS, CDR2 SASEGT. CDR3 in amino acids: CASSEARGIRGVQPQHF. The CDR3 DNA reads TGTGCCAGCAGTGAAGCTCGAGGTATCAGGGGGGTCCAGCCCCAGCATTTT.

The V gene is TRBV24-1, the J gene TRBJ1-6; 9 bases align to TRBD1. The CDR3 loop spans 13 amino acids. Unmatched junction bases numbered 1, after V lost 6 bases and J lost 8 bases. Germline loops: CDR1 KGHDR, CDR2 SFDVKD. CDR3 sequence: CATSTGGYSPLHF. The CDR3 bases are TGTGCCACCAGTACAGGGGGCTATTCACCCCTCCACTTT.

In its sample, this clone was seen once. The chain combines TRBV12-3 or TRBV12-4 with TRBJ2-7, with 7 bases that match TRBD1. Germline trimming cut 6 bases from V and 3 bases from J; bases unmatched to any gene: 5. This CDR3 comprises 13 residues. CDR3 coding DNA: TGTGCCAGCAGCGTGACAGGGATCTACGAGCAGTACTTC. It codes for CASSVTGIYEQYF.

The chain carries TRBV5-1 and TRBJ2-2; maybe TRBD1 (6 bases). The V end lost 4 bases, the J end lost 4 bases, and 14 bases lay between the germline ends. CDR3 length equals 15 residues. Germline CDR1 is SGHRS and CDR2 is YFSETQ. CDR3 sequence: CASSGRSQGTGELFF. Written as DNA, the CDR3 is TGCGCCAGCAGCGGCCGCTCACAGGGCACCGGGGAGCTGTTTTTT. Using reference TRBV5-1 and TRBJ2-2 for the parts outside the CDR3, the full variable domain is KAGVTQTPRYLIKTRGQQVTLSCSPISGHRSVSWYQQTPGQGLQFLFEYFSETQRNKGNFPGRFSGRQFSNSRSEMNVSTLELGDSALYLCASSGRSQGTGELFFGEGSRLTVL.

The genes are TRBV6-6 and TRBJ1-2; no definite D call. Looked up from germline, CDR1 is MNHNY and CDR2 is SVGAGI (reference sequence). The CDR3 loop spans 14 amino acids. Trimming cost V 6 bases and J 1 base, with 12 bases left between them. CDR3 region: CASSTREGNYGYTF. The CDR3 DNA sequence: TGTGCCAGCAGCACACGGGAGGGTAACTATGGCTACACCTTC.

The chain employs TRBV5-6 and TRBJ2-7; 7 bases match TRBD2. Germline trimming cut 4 bases from V and 1 base from J; bases unmatched to any gene: 8. This CDR3 is built from 15 residues. Germline-derived CDR1 and CDR2 are SGHDT and YYEEEE. In DNA, the CDR3 is TGTGCCAGCAGCCACCGGGACGGGGGGTCCTACGAGCAGTACTTC. This encodes CASSHRDGGSYEQYF.

This clone occurred a few times. CDR3 bases: TGCAGCGTTGCCCAGGGTAAGGGGCAGCCCCAGCATTTT. This encodes CSVAQGKGQPQHF. The rearrangement joins TRBV29-1 to TRBJ1-5; possibly TRBD1 for D (5 bases). CDR1 SQVTM and CDR2 ANQGSEA come from the germline V gene. The CDR3 length is 13 residues. V dropped 4 bases and J dropped 7 bases, with 14 bases sitting between them.

V usage is TRBV7-9 and J usage is TRBJ2-7; D is unresolved. V was cut by 5 bases and J by 0 bases, with 8 bases left in between. Germline-derived CDR1 and CDR2 are SEHNR and FQNEAQ (reference sequence). The CDR3 length is 13 residues. The CDR3 nucleotides read TGTGCCAGCAGCAGCGTGAGCTCCTACGAGCAGTACTTC. Amino acid sequence: CASSSVSSYEQYF.

This clone was seen a single time. The V and J genes are TRBV30 and TRBJ1-2; no definite D call. Germline loops: CDR1 GTSNPN, CDR2 SVGIG (reference sequence). V lost 3 bases to trimming and J lost 4 bases, with 12 bases between them. CDR3 length: 13 amino acids. The CDR3 coding sequence is TGTGCCTGGAGGGTCCCCGGGGTCTATGGCTACACCTTC. Amino acid sequence: CAWRVPGVYGYTF.

This chain uses TRBV12-3 or TRBV12-4 with TRBJ1-2; 7 bases map to TRBD1. The length of the CDR3 is 13 residues. The junction had 5 bases not matched to a gene; V was cut back by 3 bases and J by 7 bases. The CDR3 region has the DNA TGTGCCAGCAGTTTCAAGGACAGGTTTGGCTACACCTTC. It specifies CASSFKDRFGYTF.